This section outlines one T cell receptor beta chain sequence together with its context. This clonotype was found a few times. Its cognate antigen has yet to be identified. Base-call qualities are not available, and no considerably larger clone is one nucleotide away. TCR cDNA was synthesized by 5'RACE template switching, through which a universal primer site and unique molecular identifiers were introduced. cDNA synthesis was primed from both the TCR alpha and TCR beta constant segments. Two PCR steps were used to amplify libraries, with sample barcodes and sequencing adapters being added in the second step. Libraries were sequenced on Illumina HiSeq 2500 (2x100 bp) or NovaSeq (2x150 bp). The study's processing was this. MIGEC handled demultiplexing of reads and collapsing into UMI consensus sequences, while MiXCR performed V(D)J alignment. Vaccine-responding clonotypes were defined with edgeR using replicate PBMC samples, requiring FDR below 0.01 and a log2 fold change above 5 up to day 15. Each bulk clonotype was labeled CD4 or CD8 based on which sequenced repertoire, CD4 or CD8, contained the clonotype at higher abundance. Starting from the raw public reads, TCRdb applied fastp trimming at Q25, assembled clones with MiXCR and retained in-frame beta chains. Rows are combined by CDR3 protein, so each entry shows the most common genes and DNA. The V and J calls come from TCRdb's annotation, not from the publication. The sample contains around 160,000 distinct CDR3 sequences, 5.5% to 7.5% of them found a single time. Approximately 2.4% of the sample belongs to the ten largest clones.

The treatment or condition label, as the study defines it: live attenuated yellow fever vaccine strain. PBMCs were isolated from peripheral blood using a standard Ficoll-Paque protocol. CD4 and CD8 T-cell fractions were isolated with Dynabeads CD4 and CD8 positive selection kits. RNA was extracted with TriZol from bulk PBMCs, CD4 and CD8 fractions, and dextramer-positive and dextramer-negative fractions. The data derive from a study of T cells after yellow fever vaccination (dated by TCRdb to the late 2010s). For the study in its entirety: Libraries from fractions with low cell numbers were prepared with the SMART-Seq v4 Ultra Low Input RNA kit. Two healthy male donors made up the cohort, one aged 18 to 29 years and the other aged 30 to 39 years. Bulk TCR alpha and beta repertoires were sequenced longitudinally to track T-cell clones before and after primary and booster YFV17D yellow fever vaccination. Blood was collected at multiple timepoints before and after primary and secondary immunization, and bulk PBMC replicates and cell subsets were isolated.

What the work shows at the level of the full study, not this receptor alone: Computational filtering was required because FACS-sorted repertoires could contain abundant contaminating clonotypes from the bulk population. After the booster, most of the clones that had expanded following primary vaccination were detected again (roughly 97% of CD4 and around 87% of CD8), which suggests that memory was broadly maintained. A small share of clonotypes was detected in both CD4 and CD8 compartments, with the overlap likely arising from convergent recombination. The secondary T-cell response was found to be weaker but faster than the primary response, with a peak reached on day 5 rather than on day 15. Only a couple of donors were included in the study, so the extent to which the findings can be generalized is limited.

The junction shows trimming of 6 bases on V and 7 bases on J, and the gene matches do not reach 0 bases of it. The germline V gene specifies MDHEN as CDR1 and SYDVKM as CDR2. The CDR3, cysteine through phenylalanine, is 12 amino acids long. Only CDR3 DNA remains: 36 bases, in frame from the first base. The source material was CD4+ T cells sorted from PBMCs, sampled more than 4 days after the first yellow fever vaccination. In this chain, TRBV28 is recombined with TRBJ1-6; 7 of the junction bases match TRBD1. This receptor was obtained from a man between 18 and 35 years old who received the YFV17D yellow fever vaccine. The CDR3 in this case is CASRTGNSPLHF. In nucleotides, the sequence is TGTGCCAGCAGGACAGGGAATTCACCCCTCCACTTT.